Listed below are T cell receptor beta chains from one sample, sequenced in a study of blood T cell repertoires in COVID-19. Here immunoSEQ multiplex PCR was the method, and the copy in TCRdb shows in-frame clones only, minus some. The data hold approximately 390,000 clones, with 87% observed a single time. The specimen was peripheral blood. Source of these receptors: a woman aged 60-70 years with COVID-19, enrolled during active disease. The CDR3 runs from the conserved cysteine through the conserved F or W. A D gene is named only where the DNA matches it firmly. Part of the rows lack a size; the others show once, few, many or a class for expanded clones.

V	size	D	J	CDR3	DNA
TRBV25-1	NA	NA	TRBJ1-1	CASSSHDSYLKAFF	TGTGCCAGCAGTTCCCACGACAGTTACCTAAAAGCTTTCTTT
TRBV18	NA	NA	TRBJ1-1	CASSGAGQTNTEAFF	TGTGCCAGCTCAGGGGCCGGACAGACGAACACTGAAGCTTTCTTT
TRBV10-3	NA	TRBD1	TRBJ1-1	CAISGAGQDSAYTEAFF	TGTGCCATCAGTGGAGCGGGACAGGATAGCGCTTACACTGAAGCTTTCTTT
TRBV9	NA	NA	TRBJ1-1	CASSGLGDKNTEAFF	TGTGCCAGCAGCGGACTTGGGGACAAGAACACTGAAGCTTTCTTT
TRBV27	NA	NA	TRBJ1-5	CASRSQDSRGNQPQHF	TGTGCCAGCCGGAGCCAGGACAGTCGGGGCAATCAGCCCCAGCATTTT
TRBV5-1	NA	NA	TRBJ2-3	CASSPDPTGGTQYF	TGCGCCAGCAGCCCCGACCCCACCGGGGGTACGCAGTATTTT
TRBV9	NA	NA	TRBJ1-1	CASSVAPTTNTEAFF	TGTGCCAGCAGCGTAGCGCCGACGACAAACACTGAAGCTTTCTTT
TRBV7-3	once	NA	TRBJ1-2	CASSSYRVDYGYTF	TGTGCCAGCAGCTCCTACAGGGTGGACTATGGCTACACCTTC
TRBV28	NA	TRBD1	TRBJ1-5	CASSDGQGHNQPQHF	TGTGCCAGCAGTGATGGACAGGGACATAATCAGCCCCAGCATTTT
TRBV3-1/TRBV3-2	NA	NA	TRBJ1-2	CASSQVPGNGYTF	TGTGCCAGCAGCCAAGTTCCAGGGAATGGCTACACCTTC
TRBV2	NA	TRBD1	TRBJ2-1	CASLGQGISSSYNEQFF	TGTGCCAGCCTGGGACAGGGAATCTCGAGCTCCTACAATGAGCAGTTCTTC
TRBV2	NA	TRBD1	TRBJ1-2	CASSKGQGGNYGYTF	TGTGCCAGCAGTAAAGGACAGGGGGGGAACTATGGCTACACCTTC
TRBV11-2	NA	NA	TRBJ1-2	CASSSRGYGYTF	TGTGCCAGCAGCTCGCGTGGCTATGGCTACACCTTC
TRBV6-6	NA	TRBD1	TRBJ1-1	CASREETGWGAEAFF	TGTGCCAGCAGGGAAGAGACAGGGTGGGGAGCTGAAGCTTTCTTT
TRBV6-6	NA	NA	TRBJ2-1	CASSPKTAASYNEQFF	TGTGCCAGCAGCCCGAAGACAGCAGCCTCCTACAATGAGCAGTTCTTC
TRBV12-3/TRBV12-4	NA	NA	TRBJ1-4	CASTGAGEKLFF	TGTGCCAGCACAGGGGCGGGCGAAAAACTGTTTTTT
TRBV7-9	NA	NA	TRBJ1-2	CASSLVGQRSNYGYTF	TGTGCCAGCAGCTTAGTTGGACAGCGAAGTAACTATGGCTACACCTTC
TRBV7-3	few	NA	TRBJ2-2	CASSLQSGFNTGELFF	TGTGCCAGCAGCTTACAGTCCGGGTTTAACACCGGGGAGCTGTTTTTT
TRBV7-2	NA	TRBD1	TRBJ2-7	CASSLHRQGYEQYF	TGTGCCAGCAGCTTACATAGACAGGGTTACGAGCAGTACTTC
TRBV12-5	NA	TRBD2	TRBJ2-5	CASGLPSGGTAKEETQYF	TGTGCTAGTGGTTTGCCTAGCGGGGGAACAGCAAAGGAAGAGACCCAGTACTTC
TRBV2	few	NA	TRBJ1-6	CASSPRENSPLHF	TGTGCCAGCAGTCCGAGAGAAAATTCACCCCTCCACTTT
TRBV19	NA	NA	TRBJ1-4	CASNDRSYEKLFF	TGTGCCAGTAATGACAGGAGTTATGAAAAACTGTTTTTT
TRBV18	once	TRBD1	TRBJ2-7	CASSPNLGQGAYEQYF	TGTGCCAGCTCACCAAATCTAGGACAGGGGGCTTACGAGCAGTACTTC